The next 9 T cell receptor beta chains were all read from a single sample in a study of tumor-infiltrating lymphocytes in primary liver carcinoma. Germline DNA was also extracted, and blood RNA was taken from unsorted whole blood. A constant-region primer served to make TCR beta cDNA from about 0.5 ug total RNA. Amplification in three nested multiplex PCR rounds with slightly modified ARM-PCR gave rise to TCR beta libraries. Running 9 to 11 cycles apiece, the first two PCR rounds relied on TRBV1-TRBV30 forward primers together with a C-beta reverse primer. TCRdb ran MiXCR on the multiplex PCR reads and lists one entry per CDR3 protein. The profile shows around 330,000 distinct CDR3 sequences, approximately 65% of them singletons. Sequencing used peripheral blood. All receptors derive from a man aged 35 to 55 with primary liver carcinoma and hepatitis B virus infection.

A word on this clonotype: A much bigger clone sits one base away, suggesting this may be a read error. The CDR3 coding sequence is TGTGCCAGCAGCTTAACAGCGGGAGGTCGGGAGAACCAGTACTTC. This encodes CASSLTAGGRENQYF. The chain has TRBV11-2 and TRBJ2-5, with TRBD2 matching over 9 bases. Germline V gene sequence: CDR1 SGHAT, CDR2 FQNNGV. The CDR3 has 15 residues.

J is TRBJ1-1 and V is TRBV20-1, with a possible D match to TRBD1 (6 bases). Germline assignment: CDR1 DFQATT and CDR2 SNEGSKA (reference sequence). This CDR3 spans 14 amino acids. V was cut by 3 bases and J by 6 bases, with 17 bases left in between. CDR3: CSARDSEGYPEAFF. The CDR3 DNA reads TGCAGTGCTAGGGACAGCGAGGGGTACCCTGAAGCTTTCTTT.

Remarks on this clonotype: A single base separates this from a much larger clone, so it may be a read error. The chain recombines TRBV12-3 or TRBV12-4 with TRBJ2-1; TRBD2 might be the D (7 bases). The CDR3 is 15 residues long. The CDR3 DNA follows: TGTGCCAGCAGTTTCTGGGGGAGGGGGTACACTGAGCAGTTCTTC. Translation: CASSFWGRGYTEQFF.

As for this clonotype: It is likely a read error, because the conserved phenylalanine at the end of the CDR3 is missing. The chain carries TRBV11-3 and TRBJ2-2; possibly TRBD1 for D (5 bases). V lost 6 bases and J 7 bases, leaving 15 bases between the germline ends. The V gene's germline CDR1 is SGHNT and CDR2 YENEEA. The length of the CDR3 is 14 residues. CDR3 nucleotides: TGTGCCAGCAGTTCACATGGGGCTGGCGGGGAGCTGTTTTTG. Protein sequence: CASSSHGAGGELFL.

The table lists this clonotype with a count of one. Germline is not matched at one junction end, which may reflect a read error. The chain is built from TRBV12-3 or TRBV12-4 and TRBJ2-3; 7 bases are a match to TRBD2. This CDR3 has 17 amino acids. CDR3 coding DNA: TGTGCCAGTAGTTTAAGGAATCTACAGCGGGGCACAGATACGCGGTATTTT. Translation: CASSLRNLQRGTDTRYF.

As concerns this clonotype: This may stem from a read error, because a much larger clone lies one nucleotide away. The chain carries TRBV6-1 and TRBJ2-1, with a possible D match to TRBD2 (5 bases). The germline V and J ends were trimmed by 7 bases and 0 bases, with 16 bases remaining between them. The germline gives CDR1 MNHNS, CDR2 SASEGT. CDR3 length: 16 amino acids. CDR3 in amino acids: CASNPQIEGSYNEQFF. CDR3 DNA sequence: TGTGCCAGCAACCCCCAAATCGAGGGCTCCTACAATGAGCAGTTCTTC.

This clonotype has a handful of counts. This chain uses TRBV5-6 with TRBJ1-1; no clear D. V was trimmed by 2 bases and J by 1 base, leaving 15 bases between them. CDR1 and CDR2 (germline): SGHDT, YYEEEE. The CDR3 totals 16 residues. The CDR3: CASSLPLPGENTEAFF. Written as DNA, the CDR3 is TGTGCCAGCAGCTTACCCCTCCCTGGGGAGAACACTGAAGCTTTCTTT.

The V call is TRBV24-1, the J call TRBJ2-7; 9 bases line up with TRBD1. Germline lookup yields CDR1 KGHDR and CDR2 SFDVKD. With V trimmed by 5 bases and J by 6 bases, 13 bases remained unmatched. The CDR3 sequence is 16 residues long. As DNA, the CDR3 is TGTGCCACCAGTGGTCAAGGACAGGGGCAAACCTGCGAGCAGTACTTC. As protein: CATSGQGQGQTCEQYF.

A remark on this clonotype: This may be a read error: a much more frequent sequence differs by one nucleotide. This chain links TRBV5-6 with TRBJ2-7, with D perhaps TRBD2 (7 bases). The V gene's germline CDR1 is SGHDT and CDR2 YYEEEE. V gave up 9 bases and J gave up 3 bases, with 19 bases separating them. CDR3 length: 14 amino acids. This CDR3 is CATRRRGEGYEQYF. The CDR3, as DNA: TGTGCCACCAGACGGAGGGGGGAGGGCTACGAGCAGTACTTC.